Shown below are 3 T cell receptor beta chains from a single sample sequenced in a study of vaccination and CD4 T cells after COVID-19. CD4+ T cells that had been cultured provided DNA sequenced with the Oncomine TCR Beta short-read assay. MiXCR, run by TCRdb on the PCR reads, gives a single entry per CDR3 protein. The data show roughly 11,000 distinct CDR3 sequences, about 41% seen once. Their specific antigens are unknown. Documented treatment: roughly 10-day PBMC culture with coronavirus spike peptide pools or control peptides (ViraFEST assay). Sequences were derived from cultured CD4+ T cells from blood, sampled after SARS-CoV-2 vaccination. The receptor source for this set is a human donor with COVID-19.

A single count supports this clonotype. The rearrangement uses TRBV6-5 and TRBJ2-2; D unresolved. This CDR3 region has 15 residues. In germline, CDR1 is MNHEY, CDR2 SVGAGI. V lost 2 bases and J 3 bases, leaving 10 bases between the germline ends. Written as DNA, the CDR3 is TGTGCCAGCAGTTACGGGAAGTTCGACACCGGGGAGCTGTTTTTT. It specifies CASSYGKFDTGELFF.

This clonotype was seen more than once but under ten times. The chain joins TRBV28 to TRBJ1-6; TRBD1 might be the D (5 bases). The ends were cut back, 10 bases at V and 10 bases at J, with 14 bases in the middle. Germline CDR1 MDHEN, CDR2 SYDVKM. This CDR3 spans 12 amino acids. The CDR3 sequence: CATRSGVSPLHF. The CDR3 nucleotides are TGTGCCACCAGGTCGGGGGTCTCACCCCTCCACTTT. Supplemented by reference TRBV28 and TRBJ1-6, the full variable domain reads DVKVTQSSRYLVKRTGEKVFLECVQDMDHENMFWYRQDPGLGLRLIYFSYDVKMKEKGDIPEGYSVSREKKERFSLILESASTNQTSMYLCATRSGVSPLHFGNGTRLTVT.

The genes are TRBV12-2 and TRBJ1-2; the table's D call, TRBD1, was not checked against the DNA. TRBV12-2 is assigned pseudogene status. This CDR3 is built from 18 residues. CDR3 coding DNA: TGTGCAAGTCGCTTACTGTCCCCGGGGGCAGGTGCCAACTATGGCTACACCTTC. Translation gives CASRLLSPGAGANYGYTF.